This TCR beta chain was identified during a study of OX40 agonist ivuxolimab in advanced cancers. Study as a whole: Eligibility admitted prior anti-PD-1, anti-PD-L1 or anti-CTLA-4 therapy; 35% to 40% had some.

The CDR3 has 21 residues. Study-wide findings and caveats: There were, on average, more expanded clones in CD8+ T cells than in CD4+. Circulating CD4+ and CD8+ T cells showed clonal expansion by week 6 at 0.1 to 3.0 mg/kg.

A remark on this clone: What it recognizes is unknown.

Measured with immunoSEQ multiplex PCR; TCRdb has only the in-frame clones, and not every one. Among 77,000 or so clones listed, 80% to 95% were seen once. The input for sequencing was CD4+ or CD8+ T cells sorted from blood, taken in a trial of the OX40 agonist ivuxolimab. The source is an adult with an advanced solid tumor such as melanoma, head and neck, liver or kidney cancer. This chain links TRBV21-1 with TRBJ1-4; the D call in the table, TRBD1, was not verified against the DNA. TRBV21-1 is assigned pseudogene status. The CDR3, as DNA: TGTGCCAGCAGCAAACCTCTTTCCGTCAAACAATGGCACCTTTATGGTGAAAAACTGTTTTTT. Protein product: CASSKPLSVKQWHLYGEKLFF.